This TCR beta chain was recovered during a study of cytomegalovirus exposure and HLA in healthy donors (dated by TCRdb to 2016 to 2017). With respect to the entire study: The 650 to 750 repertoires of the first cohort and the roughly 110 validation repertoires were produced on the same platform, according to a later analysis. The study aimed to test whether cataloging public T cell receptors could reveal signatures of past pathogen exposure. To predict cytomegalovirus infection status, the study combined high-throughput TCR immunosequencing, statistical association of individual TCRs with disease status, and machine learning. In addition to the first cohort of around 670 subjects, a separate validation cohort of approximately 130 different subjects was used. What the work shows at the level of the full study, not this receptor alone: In vitro tests confirmed that a few of the cytomegalovirus-associated TCR beta chains recognize cytomegalovirus antigens. All 120 or so repertoires were used to score co-occurrence in the validation cohort in a later analysis, because that analysis had no HLA typing for the cohort. A later analysis found that TCRs clustered in the first cohort also tended to co-occur in the 110 or so validation repertoires, with 94% of cluster scores above 0. The authors suggested that the approach could potentially be extended to other disease states and immunological phenotypes. A total of 150 or so TCR beta chains were listed by the study as associated with cytomegalovirus. The classifier was reported to diagnose cytomegalovirus status with high specificity and sensitivity in both the original cohort and the validation cohort. Most TCR sequences were seen in very few donors, while some public TCRs were found in many individuals.

V lost 4 bases and J lost 5 bases, and the count of bases not matched to a germline gene is 11. The germline V gene sets CDR1 to MDHEN and CDR2 to SYDVKM. From cysteine to phenylalanine, the CDR3 is 17 amino acids long. CDR3 DNA is the only sequence kept; it has 51 bases, read in frame from the first base. The donors were included in the validation cohort of some 110 subjects, a group kept apart from the approximately 650-subject first cohort. For this clone: What antigen it recognizes has not been identified. Per-base quality was not reported, and no clone a single base away is much larger than it.

The library was made by the immunoSEQ multiplex PCR assay. The source study handled its data this way. A statistical classification framework was built to diagnose cytomegalovirus status from the catalog of TCR beta chain sequences. Here the immuneACCESS table is served through TCRdb, limited to in-frame sequences with V and J called. Missing clones are a known gap in these copies; in checked studies unresolved V genes cover under half, and the rest lacks a known reason. V and J calls and clone size come straight from that table; D and trimming were deduced from the DNA. The sample includes roughly 230,000 clones, with about 90% observed a single time. The leading ten clones occupy roughly 3% of the sample.

The receptor's source is a woman aged 30 to 39 in good health and CMV-seronegative. The chain links TRBV28 with TRBJ2-2, with 9 central nucleotides matching TRBD1. Specimen: PBMCs. The nucleotide sequence is TGTGCCAGCAGTTCCTCCGGGACAGGGTTGCGAACCGGGGAGCTGTTTTTT. Translation gives CASSSSGTGLRTGELFF.